Below are 3 T cell receptor beta chains sequenced from a single sample in a study of human thymus T cells. This table comes from immunoSEQ multiplex PCR, and its TCRdb copy is limited to in-frame clones, with some not included. The table shows some 72,000 clones, with nearly 98% occurring only once. The source of the thymus tissue was resections taken during corrective heart surgery. Specimen: thymus tissue. The receptors here all came from a boy under three years old with a congenital heart defect but otherwise immunologically healthy.

This chain uses TRBV15 with TRBJ2-7; D unresolved. Germline CDR1 reads LNHNV; CDR2 reads YYDKDF (reference sequence). The CDR3 length is 14 residues. V lost 2 bases and J lost 0, with 8 bases in between. The CDR3 region is CATSRPPPSYEQYF. DNA for the CDR3: TGTGCCACCAGCAGACCCCCCCCCTCCTACGAGCAGTACTTC.

CDR3 sequence: CASGGFNQPQHF. The CDR3 nucleotides read TGTGCCAGCGGTGGCTTCAATCAGCCCCAGCATTTT. The chain combines TRBV19 with TRBJ1-5; D is unclear. The germline CDR1 and CDR2 sequences are LNHDA and SQIVND (reference sequence). The V end was cut by 9 bases, the J end by 3 bases, with 9 bases between. This CDR3 has 12 amino acids.

The chain carries TRBV9 and TRBJ2-3, with unresolved D. Trimming pared 0 bases from V and 4 bases from J, leaving 21 bases between. Germline V gives CDR1 SGDLS, CDR2 YYNGEE. CDR3 length equals 18 residues. CDR3 DNA: TGTGCCAGCAGCGTAGAACCAGTGCTAAACAAGGGCCCAGATACGCAGTATTTT. This encodes CASSVEPVLNKGPDTQYF.